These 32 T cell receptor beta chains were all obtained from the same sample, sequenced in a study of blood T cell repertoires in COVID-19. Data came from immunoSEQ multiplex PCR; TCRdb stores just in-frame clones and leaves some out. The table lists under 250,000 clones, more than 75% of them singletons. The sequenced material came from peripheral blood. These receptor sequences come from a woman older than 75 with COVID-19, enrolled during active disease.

The CDR3 bases are TGTGCCAGCAGCTTCGGACTAGCGGGGGGTAACACCGGGGAGCTGTTTTTT. Its protein product is CASSFGLAGGNTGELFF. The chain joins TRBV11-2 to TRBJ2-2; TRBD2 agrees at 14 bases. CDR1 and CDR2 (germline): SGHAT, FQNNGV. With V trimmed by 3 bases and J by 2 bases, 2 bases remained unmatched. The CDR3 is 17 amino acids.

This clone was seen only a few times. The CDR3 reads CASSPRQGDSYNSPLHF. The CDR3 DNA reads TGCGCCAGCAGCCCCCGACAGGGCGACTCCTATAATTCACCCCTCCACTTT. The rearrangement joins TRBV4-1 to TRBJ1-6; 7 nucleotides line up with TRBD1. The CDR3 has 17 amino acids. V was clipped by 4 bases and J by 0 bases; unmatched bases: 6. Germline CDR1 and CDR2: MGHRA and YSYEKL.

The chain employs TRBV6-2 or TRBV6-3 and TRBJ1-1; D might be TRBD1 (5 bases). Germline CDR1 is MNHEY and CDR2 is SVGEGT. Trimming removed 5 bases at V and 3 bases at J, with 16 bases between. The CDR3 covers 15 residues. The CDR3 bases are TGTGCCAGCAGTACCCCCCAAAAGGGGTACACTGAAGCTTTCTTT. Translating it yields CASSTPQKGYTEAFF.

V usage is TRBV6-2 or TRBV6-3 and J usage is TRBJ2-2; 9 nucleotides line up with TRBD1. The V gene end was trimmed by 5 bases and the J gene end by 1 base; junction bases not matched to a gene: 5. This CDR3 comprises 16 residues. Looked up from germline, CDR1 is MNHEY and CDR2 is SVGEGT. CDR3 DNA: TGTGCCAGCAGTCCACAGGGGGCGTTGAACACCGGGGAGCTGTTTTTT. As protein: CASSPQGALNTGELFF.

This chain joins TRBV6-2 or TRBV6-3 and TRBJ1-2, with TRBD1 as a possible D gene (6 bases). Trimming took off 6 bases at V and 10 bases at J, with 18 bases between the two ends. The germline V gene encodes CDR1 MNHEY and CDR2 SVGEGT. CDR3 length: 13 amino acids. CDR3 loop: CASSPATGFSYTF. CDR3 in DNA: TGTGCCAGCAGCCCCGCGACAGGTTTCTCCTACACCTTC.

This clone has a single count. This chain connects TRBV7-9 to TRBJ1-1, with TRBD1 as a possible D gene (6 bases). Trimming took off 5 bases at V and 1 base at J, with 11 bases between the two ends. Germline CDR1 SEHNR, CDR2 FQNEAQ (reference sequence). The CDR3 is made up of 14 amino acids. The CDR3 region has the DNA TGTGCCAGCAGCCAATGGGACAAGAACACTGAAGCTTTCTTT. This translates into CASSQWDKNTEAFF.

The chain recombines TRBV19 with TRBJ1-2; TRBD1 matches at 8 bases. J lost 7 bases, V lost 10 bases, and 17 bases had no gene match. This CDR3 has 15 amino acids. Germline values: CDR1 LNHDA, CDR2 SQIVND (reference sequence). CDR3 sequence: CATINTGGGESGYTF. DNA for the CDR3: TGTGCCACTATCAATACAGGGGGGGGAGAGAGTGGCTACACCTTC.

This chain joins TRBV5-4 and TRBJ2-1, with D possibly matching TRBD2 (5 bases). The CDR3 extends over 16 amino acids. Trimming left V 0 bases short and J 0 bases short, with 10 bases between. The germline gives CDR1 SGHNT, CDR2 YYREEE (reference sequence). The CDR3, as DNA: TGTGCCAGCAGCTTGGGAGGGCAGAGCTCCTACAATGAGCAGTTCTTC. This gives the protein CASSLGGQSSYNEQFF.

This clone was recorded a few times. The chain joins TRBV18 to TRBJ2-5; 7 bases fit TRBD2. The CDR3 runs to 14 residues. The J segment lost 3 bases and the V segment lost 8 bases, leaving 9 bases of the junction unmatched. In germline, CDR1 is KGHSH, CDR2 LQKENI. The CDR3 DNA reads TGTGCCAGCACTCCCTCGGGGGGAAAAGAGACCCAGTACTTC. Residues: CASTPSGGKETQYF.

CDR3 DNA sequence: TGTGCCGGAAACAGGGGCGTGAACACTGAAGCTTTCTTT. This codes for CAGNRGVNTEAFF. The V and J genes are TRBV30 and TRBJ1-1; 7 positions agree with TRBD1. The CDR3 totals 13 residues. The trim removed 8 bases at V and 0 bases at J, leaving 6 bases unmatched. The germline CDR1 and CDR2 sequences are GTSNPN and SVGIG (reference sequence).

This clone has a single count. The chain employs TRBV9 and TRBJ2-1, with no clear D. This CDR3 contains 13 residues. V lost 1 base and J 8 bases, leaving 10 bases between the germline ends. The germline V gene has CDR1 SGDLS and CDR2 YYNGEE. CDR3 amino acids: CASSVRLRDEQFF. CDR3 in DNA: TGTGCCAGCAGCGTACGCCTTAGAGATGAGCAGTTCTTC. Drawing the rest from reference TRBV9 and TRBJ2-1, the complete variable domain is DSGVTQTPKHLITATGQRVTLRCSPRSGDLSVYWYQQSLDQGLQFLIQYYNGEERAKGNILERFSAQQFPDLHSELNLSSLELGDSALYFCASSVRLRDEQFFGPGTRLTVL.

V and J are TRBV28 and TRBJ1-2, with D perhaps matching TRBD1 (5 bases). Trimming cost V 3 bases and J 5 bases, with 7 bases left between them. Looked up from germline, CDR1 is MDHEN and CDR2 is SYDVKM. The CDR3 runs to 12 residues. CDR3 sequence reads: CASSFRAYGYTF. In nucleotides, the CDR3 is TGTGCCAGCAGTTTCAGGGCTTATGGCTACACCTTC.

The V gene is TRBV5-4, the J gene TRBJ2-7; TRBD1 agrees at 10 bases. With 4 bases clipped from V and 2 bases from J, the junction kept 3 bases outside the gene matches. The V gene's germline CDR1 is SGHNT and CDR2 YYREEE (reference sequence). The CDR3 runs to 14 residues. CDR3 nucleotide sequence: TGTGCCAGCAGCAAAGACAGGGGGCCCTACGAGCAGTACGTC. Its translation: CASSKDRGPYEQYV.

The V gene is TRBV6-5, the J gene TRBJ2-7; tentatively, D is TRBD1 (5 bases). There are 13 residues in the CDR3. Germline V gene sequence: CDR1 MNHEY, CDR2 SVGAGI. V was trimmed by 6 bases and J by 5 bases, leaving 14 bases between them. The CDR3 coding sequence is TGTGCCAGCAGCGCCACGCCAGGGAACGAGCAGTACGTC. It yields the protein CASSATPGNEQYV.

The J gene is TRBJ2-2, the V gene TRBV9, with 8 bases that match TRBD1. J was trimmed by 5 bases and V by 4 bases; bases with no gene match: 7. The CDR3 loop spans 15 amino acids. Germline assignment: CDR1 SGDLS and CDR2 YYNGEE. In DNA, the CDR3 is TGTGCCAGCAGCCTACATGGACAGGGAACCGGGGAGCTGTTTTTT. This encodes CASSLHGQGTGELFF.

The CDR3 loop reads CASSSDYDGYTF. The CDR3 coding sequence is TGTGCCAGCAGTTCGGACTATGATGGCTACACCTTC. The chain combines TRBV12-3 or TRBV12-4 with TRBJ1-2; D is undetermined. The CDR3 totals 12 residues. V lost 4 bases to trimming and J lost 6 bases, with 9 bases between them.

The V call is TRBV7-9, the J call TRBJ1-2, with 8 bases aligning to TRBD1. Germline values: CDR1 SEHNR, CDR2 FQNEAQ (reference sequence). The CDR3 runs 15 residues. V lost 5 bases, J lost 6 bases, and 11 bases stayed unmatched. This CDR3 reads CASSIPGTGLNGYTF. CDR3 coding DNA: TGTGCCAGCAGCATCCCCGGGACAGGACTCAATGGCTACACCTTC.

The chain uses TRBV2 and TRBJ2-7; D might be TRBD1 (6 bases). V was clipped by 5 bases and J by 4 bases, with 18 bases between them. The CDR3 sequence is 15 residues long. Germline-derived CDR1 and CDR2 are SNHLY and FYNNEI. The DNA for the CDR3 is TGTGCCAGCAGTCGGCCCACAGGGATAGAGTACGAGCAGTACGTC. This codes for CASSRPTGIEYEQYV.

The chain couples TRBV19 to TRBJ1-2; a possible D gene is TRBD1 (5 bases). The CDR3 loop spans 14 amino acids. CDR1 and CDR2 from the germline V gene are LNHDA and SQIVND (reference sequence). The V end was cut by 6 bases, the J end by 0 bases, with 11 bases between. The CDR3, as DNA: TGTGCCAGTAGCCCCGGGGGAGCTAACTATGGCTACACCTTC. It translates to CASSPGGANYGYTF.

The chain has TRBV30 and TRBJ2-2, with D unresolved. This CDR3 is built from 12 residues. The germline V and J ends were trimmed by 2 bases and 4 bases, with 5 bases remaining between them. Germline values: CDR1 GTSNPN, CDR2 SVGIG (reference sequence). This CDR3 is CAWSPRTGELFF. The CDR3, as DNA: TGTGCCTGGAGTCCCCGCACCGGGGAGCTGTTTTTT.

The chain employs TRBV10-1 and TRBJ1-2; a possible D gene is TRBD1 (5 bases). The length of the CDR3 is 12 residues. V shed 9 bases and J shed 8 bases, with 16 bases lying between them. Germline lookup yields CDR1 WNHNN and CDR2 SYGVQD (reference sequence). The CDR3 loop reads CARCAGRGGYTF. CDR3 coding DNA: TGCGCCAGATGCGCGGGGCGCGGCGGCTACACCTTC.

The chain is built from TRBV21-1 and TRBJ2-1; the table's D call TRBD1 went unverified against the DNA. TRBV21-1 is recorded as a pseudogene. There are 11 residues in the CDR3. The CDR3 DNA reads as TGTGCCAGCAGCTCAGGGCCCCCCGAGTTCTTC. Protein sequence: CASSSGPPEFF.

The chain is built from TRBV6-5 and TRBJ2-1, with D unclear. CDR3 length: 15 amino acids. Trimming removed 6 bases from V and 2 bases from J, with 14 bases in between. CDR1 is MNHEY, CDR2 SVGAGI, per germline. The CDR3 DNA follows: TGTGCCAGCAGCCGTCAGGTGGCAACCTACAATGAGCAGTTCTTC. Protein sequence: CASSRQVATYNEQFF.

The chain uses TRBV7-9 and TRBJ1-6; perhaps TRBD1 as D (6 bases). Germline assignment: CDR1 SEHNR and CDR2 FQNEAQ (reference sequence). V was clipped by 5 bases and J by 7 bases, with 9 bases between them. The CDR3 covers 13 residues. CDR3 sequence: CASSGQTNSPLHF. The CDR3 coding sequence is TGTGCCAGCAGCGGACAGACCAATTCACCCCTCCACTTT.

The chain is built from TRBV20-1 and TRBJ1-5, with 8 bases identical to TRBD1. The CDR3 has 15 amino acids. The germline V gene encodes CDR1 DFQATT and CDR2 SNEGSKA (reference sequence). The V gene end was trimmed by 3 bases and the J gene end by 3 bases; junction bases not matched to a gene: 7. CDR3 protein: CSASPGTGNNQPQHF. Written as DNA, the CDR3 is TGCAGTGCTAGTCCCGGGACAGGAAACAATCAGCCCCAGCATTTT.

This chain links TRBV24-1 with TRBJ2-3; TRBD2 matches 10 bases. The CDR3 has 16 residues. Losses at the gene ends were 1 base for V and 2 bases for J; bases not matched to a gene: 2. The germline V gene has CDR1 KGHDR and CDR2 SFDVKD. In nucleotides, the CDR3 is TGTGCCACCAGTGATTTAGGACTAGCGGCCACAGATACGCAGTATTTT. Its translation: CATSDLGLAATDTQYF.

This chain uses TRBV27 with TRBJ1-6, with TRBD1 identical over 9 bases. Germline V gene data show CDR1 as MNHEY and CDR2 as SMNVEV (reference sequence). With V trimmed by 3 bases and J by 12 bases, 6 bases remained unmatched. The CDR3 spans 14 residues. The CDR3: CASSFGQGYGPLHF. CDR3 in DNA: TGTGCCAGCAGTTTTGGACAGGGGTATGGACCCCTCCACTTT.

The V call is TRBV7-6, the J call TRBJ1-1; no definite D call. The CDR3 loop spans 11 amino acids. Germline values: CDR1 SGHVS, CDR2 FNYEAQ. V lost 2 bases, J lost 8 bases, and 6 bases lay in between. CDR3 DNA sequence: TGTGCCAGCAGCTTATACGGGGAAGCTTTCTTT. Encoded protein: CASSLYGEAFF.

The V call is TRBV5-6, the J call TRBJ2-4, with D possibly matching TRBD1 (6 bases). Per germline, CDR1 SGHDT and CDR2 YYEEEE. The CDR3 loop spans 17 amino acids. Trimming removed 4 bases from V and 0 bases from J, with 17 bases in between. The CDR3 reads CASSRRVGALAKNIQYF. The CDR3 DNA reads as TGTGCCAGCAGCCGCCGTGTGGGGGCCTTAGCCAAAAACATTCAGTACTTC.

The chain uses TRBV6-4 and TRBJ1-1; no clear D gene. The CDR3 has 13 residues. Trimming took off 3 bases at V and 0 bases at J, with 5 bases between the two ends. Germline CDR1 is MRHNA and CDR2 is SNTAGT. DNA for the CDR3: TGTGCCAGCAGTGAAATAATGAACACTGAAGCTTTCTTT. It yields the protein CASSEIMNTEAFF.

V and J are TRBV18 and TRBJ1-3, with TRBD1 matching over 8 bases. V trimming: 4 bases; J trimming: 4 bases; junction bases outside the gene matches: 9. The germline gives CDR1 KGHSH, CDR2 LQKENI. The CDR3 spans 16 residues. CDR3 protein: CASSQTSGGVGNTIYF. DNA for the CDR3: TGTGCCAGCTCACAAACGTCAGGGGGCGTCGGAAACACCATATATTTT. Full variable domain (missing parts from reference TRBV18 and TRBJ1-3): NAGVMQNPRHLVRRRGQEARLRCSPMKGHSHVYWYRQLPEEGLKFMVYLQKENIIDESGMPKERFSAEFPKEGPSILRIQQVVRGDSAAYFCASSQTSGGVGNTIYFGEGSWLTVV.

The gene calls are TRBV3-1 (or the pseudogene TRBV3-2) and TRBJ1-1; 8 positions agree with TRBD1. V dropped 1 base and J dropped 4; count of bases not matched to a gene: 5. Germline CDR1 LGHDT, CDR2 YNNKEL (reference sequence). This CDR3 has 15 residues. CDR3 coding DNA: TGTGCCAGCAGCCAAGGGAGCAGGGGGCCCACTGAAGCTTTCTTT. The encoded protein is CASSQGSRGPTEAFF.